This T cell receptor beta chain derives from a study of cytomegalovirus exposure and HLA in healthy donors (dated by TCRdb to about 2017). Notes on the research overall: In an earlier analysis of roughly 500 of the donors, 276 Gb of sequence data and 90 million to 130 million unique TCR beta sequences from some 170 million T cells were reported. Roughly 300 gigabases of sequencing data and 80 million or so unique TCR sequences were included in an early release covering several hundred HLA-typed donors. Of the roughly 400 genotyped donors, 81% fell in the genetic ancestry cluster associated with self-reported Caucasian donors. The study was designed to test whether signatures of past pathogen exposure could be identified by cataloging public T cell receptors. The T cell repertoires of some 670 subjects were profiled by immunosequencing and related to cytomegalovirus serostatus. Along with the 666-subject first cohort, a separate validation cohort of over 90 different subjects was used. The study combined high-throughput TCR immunosequencing, statistical association of individual TCRs with disease status, and machine learning to predict cytomegalovirus infection status. A later analysis re-analyzed previously published TCR beta repertoires from 660 or so donors and added high-resolution HLA genotyping to study TCR occurrence patterns. The later analysis used no new phenotypic data to find candidate immune exposures, relying instead on TCR beta sequences and their occurrence across donors. In an earlier analysis of a few hundred of the donors, high-throughput TCR beta sequencing was used to judge whether each TCR beta V gene segment behaved as functional or pseudogenic. Donor age, sex, ethnicity and CMV serostatus were collected together with the repertoire data. In a later genetic analysis, genome-wide SNP genotypes for about 55% of the roughly 670 donors were used, and that subset was treated as a discovery cohort. Every discovery cohort repertoire had been produced on one sequencing platform. Class I and class II HLA loci were covered by the typing at four-digit resolution. The number of donors typed differed by locus, with about 620-630 for A, B, C, DRB1 and DQB1, 522 for DQA1, 600 to 610 for DPA1, and around 450 for DPB1. Roughly 5 DR-DQ haplotypes were treated as single units for association and clustering because of strong linkage in the cohort. Among over 350 genotyped donors of the cohort, an average of roughly 240,000 unique TCR beta nucleotide sequences were sequenced per donor, roughly a sixth of them non-productive. What the authors observed across the whole study: Immune exposure information for the cohort was limited to CMV serostatus. When HLA alleles, especially DR and DQ, strongly co-occurred, TCR associations were difficult to assign to individual alleles. Most TCR sequences were observed very rarely across donors, whereas some public TCRs were present in many individuals. According to a later analysis, most CMV-associated TCR beta chains appeared to be HLA-restricted, and the HLA associations seemed to be driven largely by CMV exposure. According to a later analysis, parvovirus B19, influenza, CMV and Epstein-Barr virus appeared linked to several top co-occurrence clusters. Specific HLA alleles were associated with about 17,000 TCR beta sequences at a false discovery rate of 0.05 in a later analysis. Linkage disequilibrium might explain the correlated functional status among segregating V segments, but an unknown experimental factor could not be excluded. In this cohort, only TCR beta chains were sequenced, and detectable features were limited by the absence of alpha or paired-chain data. In a later analysis, TCR association rates were found to vary across HLA loci, with the most associated TCRs seen for DRB1 alleles and the fewest for HLA-C alleles. In a later genetic analysis, a missense DCLRE1C variant was associated with V-gene and J-gene trimming of TCR beta chains, and the association was replicated in an independent cohort. Broadly in line with IMGT annotations, most TCR beta V segments showed up in productive rearrangements about 87% or about 30% of the time in an earlier analysis of a few hundred of the donors. Because the 87-base-pair reads could not distinguish some IMGT-functional V segments, including TRBV6-2 and TRBV6-3, those segments were excluded. The classifier was reported to diagnose cytomegalovirus status with high specificity and sensitivity in both the original cohort and the validation cohort. Because counts were too low, under 20 rarely observed V segments, including chromosome 9 orphons, were left out of the earlier analysis of a few hundred of the donors. Because HLA typing was missing for some donors at each locus, association tests included only the typed subset. In vitro tests confirmed that a few of the cytomegalovirus-associated TCR beta chains recognize cytomegalovirus antigens. Sequencing depth was assumed to be roughly uniform across donors in the presence/absence analyses, though that assumption may not hold. A further reported finding was that TCR beta sequences accurately predicted the HLA-A and HLA-B alleles for most subjects in the first cohort. According to a later genetic analysis, donors in an Asian-associated ancestry cluster had fewer N-insertions in productive TCRs than the approximately 650-donor mean. According to the authors, the approach could potentially be generalized to other disease states and immunological phenotypes. The study listed 150 to 200 TCR beta chains as associated with cytomegalovirus. A cluster of highly shared sequence variants was judged likely to represent a technical artifact of the sequencing pipeline. Compared with equally common non-associated chains, HLA-associated TCR beta chains in a later analysis were more clonally expanded and had lower generation probabilities.

The library was built by means of the immunoSEQ multiplex PCR assay. For the multiplex PCR, a mixture combining 60 forward primers for TCR Vbeta segments and 13 reverse primers for TCR Jbeta segments was used. The CDR3 region of rearranged TCR beta genes was amplified from genomic DNA with a multiplex PCR assay. On the Illumina HiSeq System, the amplified TCR beta libraries were sequenced as 87-base-pair reads. The published analysis was carried out like this. Across the 600 to 700 repertoires, a later analysis counted 80 million or so unique TCR beta chains, some 11 million of which were shared by at least two donors. Raw reads were error-corrected and collapsed into unique sequences by a nearest-neighbor algorithm in which closely related sequences were merged to remove PCR and sequencing errors. V, D and J gene segments were assigned by aligning CDR3 sequences to IMGT reference sequences. Each retained sequence needed at least a six-nucleotide match to both a V gene segment and a J gene segment. Rearrangements were called productive when the CDR3 lacked stop codons and stayed in frame with V and J; all others were non-productive. Following IMGT convention, CDR3 was defined as the stretch from the second conserved V-encoded cysteine up to the conserved J-encoded phenylalanine. In an earlier analysis of around 600 of the donors, sequences lacking an unambiguous match to a single V gene segment were excluded. An earlier analysis of 500 to 700 of the donors classified V segments as functional when productive rearrangements were above 56.7% and as segregating when the standard deviation between donors was above 5%. A statistical classification framework was developed to diagnose cytomegalovirus status using the catalog of TCR beta chain sequences. V and J gene assignment, in a later analysis, came from comparing TCR nucleotide sequences with IMGT/GENE-DB human TR gene sequences. In a later analysis, CDR3 sequences and most-parsimonious VDJ recombination scenarios were assigned using the TCRdist pipeline. In a later analysis, every TCR beta chain was defined by the combination of its CDR3 amino acid sequence and its V-gene family, and reads without a unique V-gene family were dropped. A later analysis removed 600 or so highly shared, low-generation-probability nucleotide sequences to deal with suspected cross-contamination and a sequencing artifact. In a later analysis, a clonal expansion index for each public chain was calculated from normalized within-repertoire ranks of inferred template counts. A later analysis computed generation probabilities with a VDJ recombination model fitted to out-of-frame rearrangements, and checked the results against IGoR. A later analysis scored TCR-TCR, TCR-HLA and TCR-CMV co-occurrence with hypergeometric tests, applying a repertoire-size bias correction to TCR pairs. To estimate false discovery rates, a later analysis permuted the HLA or CMV assignments 20 times. In a later analysis, co-occurring TCRs were grouped using DBSCAN, with TCRdist sequence similarity added in when clustering inside HLA-allele-positive subsets. For co-occurrence clustering, repertoires with fewer than 30,000 or more than 120,000 public chains were excluded, along with a handful of repertoires with anomalous nucleotide sharing. TCRdb mirrors the immuneACCESS table, restricted to in-frame sequences. Some clones are absent from its copies; in checked studies, under half trace to an unresolved V gene, and the reason for the others is unknown. The DNA gave D and trimming, while V, J and clone size come from that table. Present in this sample are more than 100,000 clones, around four fifths of which were seen just once. More than 1.1% of the sample lies in the top ten.

The cohort comprised around 690 healthy bone marrow donors. At the time of sampling, all cohort members were nominally healthy, though unrecorded immune exposures were likely present. The donor tested CMV seronegative and was one of the 352 seronegative cohort members. Each donor provided a peripheral blood sample, and peripheral blood mononuclear cells were used for TCR beta sequencing. Genomic DNA extraction from the blood cell samples was performed with the Qiagen DNeasy Blood Extraction Kit. The V end loses 4 bases and the J end loses 2 bases, and a stretch of 21 bases separates them. In the germline V gene, CDR1 corresponds to MGHDK and CDR2 to SYGVNS. The cysteine opens and the phenylalanine closes a CDR3 of 17 amino acids. Only the CDR3 DNA stays, 51 bases, in frame from base 1. For this clone: Its antigen specificity is not known. Qualities for individual bases were not recorded, and no much larger clone is one base off.

Rearrangement joined TRBV25-1 to TRBJ2-7, and perhaps TRBD2 as D gene, on 5 matching bases. This TCR was recovered from a middle-aged woman in good health and CMV-seronegative. Sequenced: PBMCs. The DNA sequence follows: TGTGCCAGCAGTGCGTCACCCCTCCAGCGGAATACCTACGAGCAGTACTTC. Its protein product is CASSASPLQRNTYEQYF.